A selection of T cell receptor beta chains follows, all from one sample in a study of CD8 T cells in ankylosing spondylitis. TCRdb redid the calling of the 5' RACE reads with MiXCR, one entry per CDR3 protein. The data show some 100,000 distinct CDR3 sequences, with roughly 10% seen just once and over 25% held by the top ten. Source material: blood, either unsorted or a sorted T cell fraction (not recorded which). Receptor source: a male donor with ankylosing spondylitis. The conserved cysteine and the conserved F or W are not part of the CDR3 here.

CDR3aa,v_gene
ATAGTGGTGELF,TRBV24-1
ATGGLAGDY,TRBV25-1
SAREASGANEQF,TRBV20-1
AWSLGQINTEAF,TRBV30
ASSQEEGFRGSYNEQF,TRBV3-1
ASSPPGQGNLANYGYT,TRBV21-1
ASSQGQGGETQY,TRBV7-9
SARTTSGSNNEQF,TRBV20-1
SARLTGEVSPLH,TRBV20-1
ASSFLNGQQNTEAF,TRBV7-9
ASSRFVGGQEQY,TRBV14
ASSAPREGTNTGELF,TRBV2
ASSFLGAGSEAF,TRBV4-1
ASSPTRSNYGYT,TRBV5-1
ASSPSTGGGGNTIY,TRBV7-6
ASSLLGRPQETQY,TRBV9
ASTPDSVPMNTGELF,TRBV19
ASSAGLAAYEQY,TRBV9
ATSTDRGEMGNEQF,TRBV15
ASSKLGTVYEQY,TRBV21-1
ASSLYGGETQY,TRBV12-3/TRBV12-4
ASRHRDRANTGELF,TRBV12-3/TRBV12-4
SPVVAGINEQF,TRBV29-1
AETVTGLTWETQY,TRBV7-9
ASSLVFAGVSYNEQF,TRBV7-8
ASSIFGTNNYGYT,TRBV19
ASSQDLGYEQY,TRBV14
ASSKAYGYT,TRBV19
ASSELQEGYGYT,TRBV5-6
ASSLEDRGRFGNTIY,TRBV7-9
ASSVTAGGNEQF,TRBV14
AISESLEGGTGELF,TRBV10-3
ASSPSGQENEKLF,TRBV5-1
ASGDSYEQY,TRBV27
ASSEATGGGTDTQY,TRBV6-1
ASTAGTSGNNEQF,TRBV12-3/TRBV12-4
ASSLDVGRGAF,TRBV7-9
ATSSLTEASDTQY,TRBV15
ASTRREWETQY,TRBV3-1
ATSDGRQGARSGANVLT,TRBV24-1
ASSYRADTQY,TRBV25-1
ASSLGRVAEQF,TRBV13
SVEGASGRPNEQY,TRBV29-1
ASSLRGAGGYQETQY,TRBV12-3/TRBV12-4
ASHPRGPGANVLT,TRBV12-3/TRBV12-4
ASSPVGANEKLF,TRBV7-8
SASRTSGSWGETQY,TRBV20-1
SARDPGVDYEQY,TRBV20-1
ASSLETGGDTDTQY,TRBV7-9
ASSPGWTSGDTQY,TRBV5-6
ATSGTGGAETQY,TRBV24-1
ASSIGGLLRAHEQF,TRBV19
ASSLGTSGEETQY,TRBV7-8
ATSSARVAGPRD,TRBV15
ASTFGRGNEQF,TRBV10-1
SATQEGGYT,TRBV20-1
ASSIVTASGRETQY,TRBV19
ASSLPPNYEQY,TRBV5-1
ASSLIGGGNQPQH,TRBV7-8
ASRPTVNTGELF,TRBV12-3/TRBV12-4